This TCR beta chain was captured in a study of spatial heterogeneity in lung cancer. About the research overall: Combinations of a unique TCR and a UMI were tallied in raw reads, and on average each appeared more than ten times. Study-wide results and limits: Expanded alpha and beta TCR counts within tumors tracked tumor mutation counts.

This CDR3 has 13 amino acids. V was cut by 2 bases and J by 1 base, with 5 bases left in between. Germline lookup yields CDR1 MNHNS and CDR2 SASEGT. The time point here: sample taken at primary tumor resection. Researchers sequenced whole RNA taken from tumor, nontumor lung or frozen PBMC without sorting. MiXCR, applied by TCRdb to the 5' RACE reads, yields one record per CDR3 protein. The repertoire holds approximately 6,800 distinct CDR3 sequences, roughly 10% seen once, with 8% to 11% in the top ten. There are a few counts of this clonotype. The antigen is not known. The rearrangement joins TRBV6-1 to TRBJ1-1; maybe TRBD1 (5 bases). This specimen was lung tumor tissue, taken at surgery. The clonotype was recovered from a female donor with early-stage non-small cell lung cancer. DNA for the CDR3: TGTGCCAGCAGTGAAACAGGGAACACTGAAGCTTTCTTT. Translated: CASSETGNTEAFF.